This TCR beta chain was obtained from a study of shared clonotypes between healthy human individuals. Assay: immunoSEQ multiplex PCR; the TCRdb copy retains only in-frame clones and omits some. The repertoire holds roughly 1,100,000 clones, with around 74% as singletons. With regard to this clone: Its antigen is currently unknown.

The study's findings and limits: Roughly 5% of naive CD4 clonotypes were shared across a few donors.

Trimming cost V 1 base and J 9 bases, with 9 bases left between them. CDR1 is SNHLY and CDR2 is FYNNEI in the germline V gene. This CDR3 region has 12 residues. The receptor was derived from a man younger than 30 in good health. This sequence joins TRBV2 and TRBJ1-2; D is possibly TRBD1 (6 bases). Source material: memory CD4+ T cells sorted from blood. Subset of the sample: CD45RA-negative fraction. DNA of the CDR3: TGTGCCAGCAGTGAAGGAGGGGGTCGCTACACCTTC. It specifies CASSEGGGRYTF.